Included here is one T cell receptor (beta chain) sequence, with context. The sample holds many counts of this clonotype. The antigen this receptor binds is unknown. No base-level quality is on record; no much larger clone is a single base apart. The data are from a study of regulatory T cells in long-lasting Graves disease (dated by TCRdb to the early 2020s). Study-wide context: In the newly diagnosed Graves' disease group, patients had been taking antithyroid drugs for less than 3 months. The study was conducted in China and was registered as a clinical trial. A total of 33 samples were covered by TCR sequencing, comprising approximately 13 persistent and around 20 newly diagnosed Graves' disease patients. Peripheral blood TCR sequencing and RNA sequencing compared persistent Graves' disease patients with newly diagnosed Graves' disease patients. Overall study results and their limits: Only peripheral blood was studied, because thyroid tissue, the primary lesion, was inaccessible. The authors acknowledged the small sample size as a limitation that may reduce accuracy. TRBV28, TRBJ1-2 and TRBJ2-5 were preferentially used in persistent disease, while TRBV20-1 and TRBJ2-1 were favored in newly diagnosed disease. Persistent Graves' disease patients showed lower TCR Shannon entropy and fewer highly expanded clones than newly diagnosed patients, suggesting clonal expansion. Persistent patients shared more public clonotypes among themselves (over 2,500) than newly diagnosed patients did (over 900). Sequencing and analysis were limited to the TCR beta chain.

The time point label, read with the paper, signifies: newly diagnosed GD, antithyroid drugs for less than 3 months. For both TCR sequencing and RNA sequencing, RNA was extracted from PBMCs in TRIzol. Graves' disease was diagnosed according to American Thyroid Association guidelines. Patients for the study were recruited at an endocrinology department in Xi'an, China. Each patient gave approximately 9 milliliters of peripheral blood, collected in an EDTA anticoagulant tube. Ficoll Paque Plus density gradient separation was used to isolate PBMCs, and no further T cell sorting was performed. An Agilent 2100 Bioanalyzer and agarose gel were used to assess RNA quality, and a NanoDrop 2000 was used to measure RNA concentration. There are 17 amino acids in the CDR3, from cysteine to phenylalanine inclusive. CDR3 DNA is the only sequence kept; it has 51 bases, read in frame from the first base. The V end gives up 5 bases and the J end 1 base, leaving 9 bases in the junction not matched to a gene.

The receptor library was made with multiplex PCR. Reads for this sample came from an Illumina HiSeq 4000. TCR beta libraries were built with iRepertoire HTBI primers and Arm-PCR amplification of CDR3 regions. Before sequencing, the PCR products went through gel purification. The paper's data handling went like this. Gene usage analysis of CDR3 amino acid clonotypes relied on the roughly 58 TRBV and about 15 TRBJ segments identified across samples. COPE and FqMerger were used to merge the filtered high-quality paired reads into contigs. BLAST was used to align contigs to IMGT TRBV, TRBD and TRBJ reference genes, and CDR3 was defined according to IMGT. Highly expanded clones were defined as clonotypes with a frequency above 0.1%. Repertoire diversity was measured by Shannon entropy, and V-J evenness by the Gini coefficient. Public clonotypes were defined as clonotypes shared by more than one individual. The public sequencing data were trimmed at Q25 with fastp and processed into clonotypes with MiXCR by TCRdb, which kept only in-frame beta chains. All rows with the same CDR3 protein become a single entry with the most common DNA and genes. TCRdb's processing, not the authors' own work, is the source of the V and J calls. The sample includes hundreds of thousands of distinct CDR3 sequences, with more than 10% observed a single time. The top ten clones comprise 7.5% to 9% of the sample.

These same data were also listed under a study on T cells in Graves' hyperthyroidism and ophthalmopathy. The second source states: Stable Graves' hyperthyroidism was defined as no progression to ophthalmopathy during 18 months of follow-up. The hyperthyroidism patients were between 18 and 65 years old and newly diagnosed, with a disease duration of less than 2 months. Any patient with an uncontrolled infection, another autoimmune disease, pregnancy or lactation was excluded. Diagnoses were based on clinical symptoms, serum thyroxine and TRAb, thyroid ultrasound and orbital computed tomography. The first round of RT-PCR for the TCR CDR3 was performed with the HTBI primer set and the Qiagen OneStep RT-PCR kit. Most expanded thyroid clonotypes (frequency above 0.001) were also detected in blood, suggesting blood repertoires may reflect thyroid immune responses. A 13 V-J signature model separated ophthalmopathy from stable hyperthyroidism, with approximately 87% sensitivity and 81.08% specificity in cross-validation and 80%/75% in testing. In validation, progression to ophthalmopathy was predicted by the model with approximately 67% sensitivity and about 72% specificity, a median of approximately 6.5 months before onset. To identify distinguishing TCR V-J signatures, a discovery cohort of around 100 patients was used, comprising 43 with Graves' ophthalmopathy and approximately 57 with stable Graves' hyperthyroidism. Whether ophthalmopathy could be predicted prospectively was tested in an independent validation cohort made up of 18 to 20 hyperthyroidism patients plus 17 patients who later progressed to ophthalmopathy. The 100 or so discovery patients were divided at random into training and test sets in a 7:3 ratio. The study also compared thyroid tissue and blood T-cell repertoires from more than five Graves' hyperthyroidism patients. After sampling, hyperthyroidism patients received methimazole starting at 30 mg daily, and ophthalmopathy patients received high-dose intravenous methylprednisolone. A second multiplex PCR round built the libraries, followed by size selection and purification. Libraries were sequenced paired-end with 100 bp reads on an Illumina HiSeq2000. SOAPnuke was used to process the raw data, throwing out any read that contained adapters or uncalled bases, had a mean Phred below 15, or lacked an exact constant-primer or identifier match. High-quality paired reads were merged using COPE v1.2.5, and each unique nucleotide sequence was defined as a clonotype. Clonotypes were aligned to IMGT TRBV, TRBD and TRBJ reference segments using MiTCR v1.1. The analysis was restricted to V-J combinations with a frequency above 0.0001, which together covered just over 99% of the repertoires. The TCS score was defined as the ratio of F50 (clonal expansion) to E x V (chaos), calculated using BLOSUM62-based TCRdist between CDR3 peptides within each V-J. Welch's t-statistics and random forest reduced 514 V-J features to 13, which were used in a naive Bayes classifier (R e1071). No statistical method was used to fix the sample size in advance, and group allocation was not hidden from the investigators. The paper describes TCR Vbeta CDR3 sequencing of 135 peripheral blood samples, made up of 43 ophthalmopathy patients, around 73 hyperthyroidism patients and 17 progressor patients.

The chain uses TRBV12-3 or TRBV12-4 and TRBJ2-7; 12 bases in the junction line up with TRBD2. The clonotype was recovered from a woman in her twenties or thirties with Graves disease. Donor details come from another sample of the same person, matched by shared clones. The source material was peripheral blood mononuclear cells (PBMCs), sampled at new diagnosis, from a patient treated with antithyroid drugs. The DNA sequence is TGTGCCAGCAGTACCACTCTTGGACTAGCGGGATCCTACGAGCAGTACTTC. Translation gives CASSTTLGLAGSYEQYF.